What follows are 6 T cell receptor beta chains derived from one specimen sequenced in a study of CD8 T cells in ankylosing spondylitis. The antigens of these receptors remain unknown. Findings of the study overall: Seemingly distinctive of ankylosing spondylitis blood was a TCR beta motif formed by eight highly homologous variants.

TCRdb re-called the 5' RACE reads through MiXCR, storing one row per CDR3 protein. The data hold 250,000 to 350,000 distinct CDR3 sequences, with roughly 8% observed a single time. The material sequenced was blood, either unsorted or a sorted T cell fraction (not recorded which). The receptors shown here come from a male donor with ankylosing spondylitis.

A few counts support this clonotype. V usage is TRBV7-9 and J usage is TRBJ2-3, with TRBD2 as a possible D gene (5 bases). Trimming removed 5 bases at V and 3 bases at J, with 12 bases between. CDR1 is SEHNR, CDR2 FQNEAQ, per germline (reference sequence). This CDR3 is built from 14 residues. The CDR3 DNA reads TGTGCCAGCAGCACCCTCCGAGGGACAGATACGCAGTATTTT. Encoded protein: CASSTLRGTDTQYF.

The chain couples TRBV11-2 to TRBJ2-1; 7 bases are a match to TRBD1. CDR1 is SGHAT and CDR2 is FQNNGV in the germline V gene. With 5 bases clipped from V and 0 bases from J, the junction kept 13 bases outside the gene matches. This CDR3 region has 18 residues. The CDR3 region is CASSPGTGTANSYNEQFF. CDR3 nucleotides: TGTGCCAGCAGCCCCGGAACCGGGACAGCAAACTCCTACAATGAGCAGTTCTTC.

This clonotype came up many times. This sequence joins TRBV3-1 and TRBJ1-6, with D tentatively TRBD1 (5 bases). The CDR3 contains 14 residues. Germline values: CDR1 LGHDT, CDR2 YNNKEL (reference sequence). V lost 1 base, J lost 8 bases, and 9 bases lay in between. The CDR3 loop reads CASSQVTADSPLHF. The CDR3 nucleotides are TGTGCCAGCAGCCAAGTGACAGCCGATTCACCCCTCCACTTT. The full variable domain, completed using reference TRBV3-1 and TRBJ1-6, is DTAVSQTPKYLVTQMGNDKSIKCEQNLGHDTMYWYKQDSKKFLKIMFSYNNKELIINETVPNRFSPKSPDKAHLNLHINSLELGDSAVYFCASSQVTADSPLHFGNGTRLTVT.

This clonotype was seen a handful of times. CDR3 amino acids: CASRSWTGTPSTDTQYF. The CDR3, as DNA: TGTGCCAGCAGGTCCTGGACAGGGACACCTAGCACAGATACGCAGTATTTT. The J gene is TRBJ2-3, the V gene TRBV7-9; 8 bases are shared with TRBD1. The CDR3 totals 17 residues. V lost 6 bases and J lost 0; bases outside the gene matches: 11. Germline V lookup: CDR1 SEHNR, CDR2 FQNEAQ (reference sequence).

This clonotype was seen at least ten times. The chain recombines TRBV4-1 with TRBJ1-6, with D possibly matching TRBD1 (5 bases). The CDR3 totals 15 residues. Trimming pared 0 bases from V and 11 bases from J, leaving 14 bases between. Germline CDR1 reads MGHRA; CDR2 reads YSYEKL. CDR3 sequence (DNA): TGCGCCAGCAGCCAAGAATCGCAGGGAACGACACCCCTCCACTTT. It is translated as CASSQESQGTTPLHF.

This clonotype has ten or more counts. This chain uses TRBV20-1 with TRBJ1-2, with 10 bases identical to TRBD1. Trimming took 1 base from V and 4 from J; bases not matched to a gene: 6. The CDR3 loop spans 15 amino acids. Germline assignment: CDR1 DFQATT and CDR2 SNEGSKA (reference sequence). The CDR3, as DNA: TGCAGTGCTAGAGCGAGTCGGACAGGGGGCTATGGCTACACCTTC. Protein sequence: CSARASRTGGYGYTF.